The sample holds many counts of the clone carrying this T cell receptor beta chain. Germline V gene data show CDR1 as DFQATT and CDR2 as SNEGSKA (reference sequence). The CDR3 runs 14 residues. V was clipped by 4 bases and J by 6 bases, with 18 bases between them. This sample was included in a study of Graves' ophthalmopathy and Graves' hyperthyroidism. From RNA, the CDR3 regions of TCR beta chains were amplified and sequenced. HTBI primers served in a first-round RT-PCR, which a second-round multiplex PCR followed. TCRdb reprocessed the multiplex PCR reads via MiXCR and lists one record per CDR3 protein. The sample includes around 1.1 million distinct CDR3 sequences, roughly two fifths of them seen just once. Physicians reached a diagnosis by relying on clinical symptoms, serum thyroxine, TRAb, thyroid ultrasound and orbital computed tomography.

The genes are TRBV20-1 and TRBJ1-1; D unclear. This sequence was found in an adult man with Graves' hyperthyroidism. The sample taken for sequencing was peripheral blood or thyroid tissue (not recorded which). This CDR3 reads CSATPQPMRPEAFF. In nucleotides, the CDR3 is TGCAGTGCTACTCCTCAGCCCATGAGGCCTGAAGCTTTCTTT.